The rows below give T cell receptor beta chains drawn from one sample of a study of beta chain features in type 1 diabetes. Produced via immunoSEQ multiplex PCR; TCRdb's table is partial and in-frame only. This table holds a few hundred thousand clones, more than 13% found once. Sequenced: naive CD4+ T cells from blood. Receptors originate from a woman aged 18-29 years in good health. Each CDR3 is given with its conserved first and last residue. Each record gives: V gene, D gene, J gene, clone size, CDR3 DNA, CDR3 protein. The D gene is left open where the match is weak. Rows may omit the clone size; those that give it use once, few, many or a size class.

>TRBV6-5|.|TRBJ2-7|few
TGTGCCAGCAGTTCTGATCGGGGGAAGGGTTCCTACGAGCAGTACTTC
CASSSDRGKGSYEQYF
>TRBV4-2|.|TRBJ1-5|.
TGTGCCAGCAGCCAAGCAGAGACAGATTTCAATCAGCCCCAGCATTTT
CASSQAETDFNQPQHF
>TRBV9|TRBD2|TRBJ2-2|.
TGTGCCAGCAGCGTGGGACTAGTGAACACCGGGGAGCTGTTTTTT
CASSVGLVNTGELFF
>TRBV4-2|TRBD2|TRBJ2-3|few
TGTGCCAGCACCCTGACCGGACTAGCGGGAGGTTTTGATACGCAGTATTTT
CASTLTGLAGGFDTQYF
>TRBV11-1|.|TRBJ2-2|few
TGTGCCAGCAGCTTAGCGCGACAGTTTGTCACCGGGGAGCTGTTTTTT
CASSLARQFVTGELFF
>TRBV5-4|TRBD2|TRBJ2-1|.
TGTGCCAGCAGCCAATACACCGGGACTAGGGGCGATGAGCAGTTCTTC
CASSQYTGTRGDEQFF
>TRBV6-6|.|TRBJ1-2|.
TGTGCCAGCAGTTACTCATTAGATAACTATGGCTACACCTTC
CASSYSLDNYGYTF
>TRBV30|TRBD1|TRBJ1-1|.
TGTGCCTGGTCGGGACAGGGGAACACTGAAGCTTTCTTT
CAWSGQGNTEAFF
>TRBV27|TRBD2|TRBJ2-1|.
TGTGCCAGCACGCGGGAGTTCCCCTACAATGAGCAGTTCTTC
CASTREFPYNEQFF
>TRBV11-1|TRBD2|TRBJ2-1|few
TGTGCCAGCAGCCGAGGACTAGCGGGAGGGAATGAGCAGTTCTTC
CASSRGLAGGNEQFF
>TRBV21-1|.|TRBJ1-2|.
TGTGCCAGCAGCAAACCCCGGGTGGAGCAGGGCGACTATGGCTACACCTTC
CASSKPRVEQGDYGYTF
>TRBV7-2|TRBD1|TRBJ2-7|.
TGTGCCAGCAGCTTGCACACAGGGGTGTCCTACGAGCAGTACTTC
CASSLHTGVSYEQYF
>TRBV29-1|.|TRBJ1-1|.
TGCAGCGTTGGGGGGCATTTGAACACTGAAGCTTTCTTT
CSVGGHLNTEAFF
>TRBV6-6|.|TRBJ2-1|few
TGTGCCAGCAGTCTAAACAATGAGCAGTTCTTC
CASSLNNEQFF
>TRBV30|.|TRBJ1-1|.
TGTGCCTGGAAAGGCAGGGGAAGCACTGAAGCTTTCTTT
CAWKGRGSTEAFF
>TRBV4-3|TRBD1|TRBJ2-1|few
TGCGCCAGCAGCCAAGATCCTTCGTCGACAGGGGGGTTAAATAGTGAGCAGTTCTTC
CASSQDPSSTGGLNSEQFF
>TRBV7-9|TRBD1|TRBJ1-5|once
TGTGCCAGCAGCTTGGGACAGGCTAATCAGCCCCAGCATTTT
CASSLGQANQPQHF
>TRBV5-6|.|TRBJ2-1|few
TGTGCCAGCAGCCTTTACAATGAGCAGTTCTTC
CASSLYNEQFF
>TRBV2|.|TRBJ2-6|few
TGTGCCAGCACGGGTGACAGGACTTTCTCTGGGGCCAACGTCCTGACTTTC
CASTGDRTFSGANVLTF
>TRBV6-5|TRBD1|TRBJ2-1|few
TGTGCCAGCAGTAAGGGACAGGGGCCTTACAATGAGCAGTTCTTC
CASSKGQGPYNEQFF
>TRBV19|TRBD1|TRBJ1-5|few
TGTGCCAGTAGGCGGACAGGGGTGAGCAATCAGCCCCAGCATTTT
CASRRTGVSNQPQHF
>TRBV9|TRBD1|TRBJ1-1|few
TGTGCCAGCAGCCCTCCGGGACAGGGCCCTGAAGCTTTCTTT
CASSPPGQGPEAFF
>TRBV28|.|TRBJ2-5|few
TGTGCCAGCAGTTTATACCATACAGCGACCCAGTACTTC
CASSLYHTATQYF
>TRBV15|.|TRBJ2-2|few
TGTGCCACCAGCAGAGTCCACGGGGAGCTGTTTTTT
CATSRVHGELFF
>TRBV4-2|.|TRBJ2-5|.
TGTGCCAGCAGCCCCAGGAGGGCCGGGGAGACCCAGTACTTC
CASSPRRAGETQYF
>TRBV5-6|TRBD1|TRBJ2-1|.
TGTGCCAGCAGCTGGACAGGGACGAACGGGGAGCAGTTCTTC
CASSWTGTNGEQFF
>TRBV10-3|.|TRBJ2-3|.
TGTGCCATCTGCCCCGGGTCCCCCACAGATACGCAGTATTTT
CAICPGSPTDTQYF
>TRBV11-2|TRBD2|TRBJ2-1|once
TGTGCCAGCAGCTTATTCGTTGACGCGGGAGGGTCCGACAATGAGCAGTTCTTC
CASSLFVDAGGSDNEQFF
>TRBV6-5|TRBD1|TRBJ2-5|few
TGTGCCAGCAGACAAGGGGGCAGTTTGGAGACCCAGTACTTC
CASRQGGSLETQYF
>TRBV6-5|.|TRBJ1-4|few
TGTGCCAGCAGTTATATGGCGGAAAATGAAAAACTGTTTTTT
CASSYMAENEKLFF
>TRBV27|.|TRBJ1-5|.
TGTGCCAGCAGTTTACACGGTACTTGGAATCAGCCCCAGCATTTT
CASSLHGTWNQPQHF
>TRBV7-9|TRBD1|TRBJ2-2|few
TGTGCCAGCACTATGACAGGGGCGGACACCGGGGAGCTGTTTTTT
CASTMTGADTGELFF
>TRBV27|TRBD1|TRBJ1-2|.
TGTGCCAGCAGTCCCGACAGGGGCCTCTATGGCTACACCTTC
CASSPDRGLYGYTF
>TRBV30|TRBD1|TRBJ1-5|few
TGTGCCTGGAGTAAAGACAGGGGCAATCAGCCCCAGCATTTT
CAWSKDRGNQPQHF
>TRBV28|.|TRBJ2-7|few
TGTGCCAGCAGTGTACCACTCCTTCCCTACGAGCAGTACTTC
CASSVPLLPYEQYF
>TRBV15|TRBD2|TRBJ2-7|few
TGTGCCACCAGCAAACAACTAGCGGGAGCCCGCTACGAGCAGTACTTC
CATSKQLAGARYEQYF
>TRBV30|.|TRBJ2-7|.
TGTGCCTGGAGTGGATACAACTACGAGCAGTACTTC
CAWSGYNYEQYF
>TRBV7-2|TRBD2|TRBJ2-3|few
TGTGCCAGCAGCCGGCGGGGAGCGGGAGCCCGGGGGGGCACAGATACGCAGTATTTT
CASSRRGAGARGGTDTQYF